The clone carrying this TCR beta chain showed up just a few times. This sample is part of a study of beta chain features in type 1 diabetes. The investigators reverse transcribed all of the isolated RNA, so they sequenced expressed TCRB transcripts. Clones were sequenced by immunoSEQ multiplex PCR, and TCRdb holds only the in-frame ones, with some missing. The repertoire holds roughly 310,000 clones, with roughly 9.6% as singletons. Source material: naive CD4+ T cells from blood. This receptor was obtained from a young woman in good health.

CDR3 residues: CASSLTELAPQYF. CDR3 sequence (DNA): TGTGCCAGCAGCTTAACCGAACTAGCCCCTCAGTACTTC. The chain joins TRBV7-3 to TRBJ2-4; TRBD2 is a possible D gene (6 bases). The CDR3 loop spans 13 amino acids. The V end was cut by 0 bases, the J end by 12 bases, with 12 bases between. Germline assignment: CDR1 SGHTA and CDR2 FQGTGA.